The 25 T cell receptor beta chains listed next were all sequenced from one sample in a study of PD-1 blockade in classical Hodgkin lymphoma. Every patient had relapsed following autologous stem cell transplantation, and cohorts differed in brentuximab vedotin exposure. TCRdb's copy holds only in-frame clones and misses some; the assay was immunoSEQ multiplex PCR. Among 40,000 to 55,000 clones, more than 70% were seen once, and the ten largest hold over 8%. The source material was peripheral blood mononuclear cells (PBMCs), sampled at baseline. The receptor source for this set is a human donor with classical Hodgkin lymphoma.

Concerning this clone: At one of its ends the junction is not consistent with the germline gene, which may arise from a read error. The chain combines TRBV7-7 with TRBJ2-7; D is possibly TRBD1 or TRBD2 (5 bases each). The CDR3 spans 14 residues. Germline V gives CDR1 SSHAT, CDR2 FNYEAQ (reference sequence). The CDR3 DNA sequence: TGTGCTAGCAGCTTAAGAGAGGGGTCCTACGAGCAGTACTTC. Translated, it gives CASSLREGSYEQYF.

The CDR3 reads CASSQDWASGDEQYF. In DNA form, the CDR3 reads TGCGCCAGCAGCCAAGATTGGGCTAGCGGGGACGAGCAGTACTTC. V and J are TRBV4-3 and TRBJ2-7, with 9 bases identical to TRBD2. Germline V gene lookup returns CDR1 LGHNA and CDR2 YSLEER. The ends lost 0 bases at V and 5 bases at J; junction bases unmatched: 5. This CDR3 spans 15 amino acids.

The V gene is TRBV4-1, the J gene TRBJ2-1; D possibly corresponds to TRBD1 (5 bases). The CDR3 length is 13 residues. V lost 3 bases and J lost 13, with 16 bases in between. Germline V gene lookup returns CDR1 MGHRA and CDR2 YSYEKL. The DNA of the CDR3 is TGCGCCAGCAGCCACCCAGGACATAAAAAACAGTTCTTC. Amino acid sequence: CASSHPGHKKQFF.

This clone was recorded once. DNA of the CDR3: TGTGCCAGCAGACCCCTCCCGGGGAGCTCCTACGAGCAGTACTTC. The encoded protein is CASRPLPGSSYEQYF. V gene TRBV28 combines with J gene TRBJ2-7, with D possibly being TRBD2 (5 bases). V was cut by 6 bases and J by 0 bases, with 15 bases left in between. This CDR3 is built from 15 residues. Germline CDR1 reads MDHEN; CDR2 reads SYDVKM.

This clone was detected only a few times. The rearrangement uses TRBV5-1 and TRBJ1-2, with D unresolved. The CDR3 contains 14 residues. Germline V gene data show CDR1 as SGHRS and CDR2 as YFSETQ. V lost 0 bases and J 6 bases, leaving 12 bases between the germline ends. The DNA of the CDR3 is TGCGCCAGCAGCTTGGAGTATCAGGCTGATGGCTACACCTTC. It specifies CASSLEYQADGYTF.

The CDR3: CASSLGGGEGTNEKLFF. The CDR3 nucleotides are TGTGCCAGCAGCTTGGGGGGAGGGGAAGGAACTAATGAAAAACTGTTTTTT. This chain joins TRBV5-4 and TRBJ1-4; the D gene is possibly TRBD1 (5 bases). The CDR3 consists of 17 residues. Per germline, CDR1 SGHNT and CDR2 YYREEE (reference sequence). The V end lost 0 bases, the J end lost 1 base, and 13 bases lay between the germline ends.

The chain has TRBV6-5 and TRBJ2-7; D call uncertain. The germline V and J ends were trimmed by 0 bases and 0 bases, with 9 bases remaining between them. The CDR3 totals 15 residues. Per the germline V gene, CDR1 is MNHEY and CDR2 is SVGAGI. The CDR3 nucleotides are TGTGCCAGCAGTTACTCTGGAAGGAGCTCCTACGAGCAGTACTTC. As protein: CASSYSGRSSYEQYF.

The V gene is TRBV4-2, the J gene TRBJ2-3; 11 bases fit TRBD2. The CDR3 sequence is 19 residues long. Germline-derived CDR1 and CDR2 are LGHNA and YNFKEQ. V lost 0 bases to trimming and J lost 1 base; unmatched junction nucleotides: 9. The CDR3 region is CASSQEIAGGPGGTDTQYF. CDR3 nucleotides: TGTGCCAGCAGCCAAGAAATAGCGGGGGGGCCGGGGGGCACAGATACGCAGTATTTT.

The V and J genes are TRBV29-1 and TRBJ2-1, with 11 bases matching TRBD2. Germline trimming cut 1 base from V and 0 bases from J; bases unmatched to any gene: 11. CDR1 SQVTM and CDR2 ANQGSEA come from the germline V gene. The CDR3 has 19 residues. This CDR3 is CSVEGLAGGHSSSYNEQFF. The CDR3 bases are TGCAGCGTTGAAGGGCTAGCGGGGGGCCATTCCAGCTCCTACAATGAGCAGTTCTTC.

The chain has TRBV15 and TRBJ1-5; 7 nucleotides match TRBD1. CDR3 length equals 16 residues. Germline CDR1 LNHNV, CDR2 YYDKDF (reference sequence). Trimming took 1 base from V and 7 from J; bases not matched to a gene: 10. The DNA of the CDR3 is TGTGCCACCAGCAGAGCTGGCAGGGGGGAATGGCAGCCCCAGCATTTT. Protein sequence: CATSRAGRGEWQPQHF.

The rearrangement uses TRBV7-9 and TRBJ2-3, with 14 bases lining up with TRBD2. The V gene's germline CDR1 is SEHNR and CDR2 FQNEAQ (reference sequence). V was pared by 5 bases and J by 6 bases, with 7 bases of the junction left unmatched. The CDR3 extends over 16 amino acids. In DNA form, the CDR3 reads TGTGCCAGCAGCCCTCGACTAGCGGGGGGGAAGGATACGCAGTATTTT. It encodes CASSPRLAGGKDTQYF.

The V and J genes are TRBV5-1 and TRBJ2-5, with 10 bases matching TRBD1. This CDR3 is 14 amino acids long. Germline values: CDR1 SGHRS, CDR2 YFSETQ. V lost 3 bases to trimming and J lost 3 bases; unmatched junction nucleotides: 2. The CDR3 region is CASSWGQGKETQYF. The CDR3 DNA follows: TGCGCCAGCAGCTGGGGACAGGGGAAAGAGACCCAGTACTTC.

The chain has TRBV27 and TRBJ2-5; 7 positions match TRBD2. Germline assignment: CDR1 MNHEY and CDR2 SMNVEV (reference sequence). This CDR3 spans 14 amino acids. The ends lost 6 bases at V and 5 bases at J; junction bases unmatched: 9. DNA for the CDR3: TGTGCCAGCAGATCGCGGGGGATTTGGGAGACCCAGTACTTC. The encoded protein is CASRSRGIWETQYF.

The chain uses TRBV10-3 and TRBJ2-1, with D maybe TRBD1 (5 bases). V lost 3 bases and J 0 bases, leaving 15 bases between the germline ends. CDR3 length: 17 residues. Per the germline V gene, CDR1 is ENHRY and CDR2 is SYGVKD. CDR3 in DNA: TGTGCCATCAGTGAAGGCAGGGCCGTCTTCTCCTACAATGAGCAGTTCTTC. Its translation is CAISEGRAVFSYNEQFF.

This clone occurred a few times. This chain connects TRBV28 to TRBJ2-6, with D possibly matching TRBD2 (6 bases). The germline gives CDR1 MDHEN, CDR2 SYDVKM. The CDR3 runs 16 residues. V gave up 5 bases and J gave up 0 bases, with 11 bases separating them. The CDR3 coding sequence is TGTGCCAGCAGTCTTGGGACTGTCTCTGGGGCCAACGTCCTGACTTTC. It is translated as CASSLGTVSGANVLTF.

This rearrangement joins TRBV28 to TRBJ2-2; 7 bases agree with TRBD2. The V and J ends lost 4 bases and 5 bases, in that order; junction bases with no gene match: 10. The CDR3 has 16 amino acids. Germline V gives CDR1 MDHEN, CDR2 SYDVKM. The CDR3 coding sequence is TGTGCCAGCAGTTCACCGTGGGACTATTCAACCGGGGAGCTGTTTTTT. The encoded protein is CASSSPWDYSTGELFF. Full variable domain (outside the CDR3, taken from reference TRBV28 and TRBJ2-2): DVKVTQSSRYLVKRTGEKVFLECVQDMDHENMFWYRQDPGLGLRLIYFSYDVKMKEKGDIPEGYSVSREKKERFSLILESASTNQTSMYLCASSSPWDYSTGELFFGEGSRLTVL.

This chain joins TRBV27 and TRBJ2-6; D is unresolved. The V gene's germline CDR1 is MNHEY and CDR2 SMNVEV (reference sequence). The CDR3 is 14 residues long. Trimming cost V 5 bases and J 0 bases, with 5 bases left between them. CDR3 amino acids: CASSKSSGANVLTF. Here the CDR3 DNA reads TGTGCCAGCAGTAAAAGCTCTGGGGCCAACGTCCTGACTTTC.

The V gene is TRBV6-1, the J gene TRBJ2-7; no clear D gene. The V and J ends lost 1 base and 0 bases respectively, with 7 bases between them. The CDR3 sequence is 14 residues long. CDR1 and CDR2 (germline): MNHNS, SASEGT. CDR3 in amino acids: CASSEGASSYEQYF. The CDR3 DNA follows: TGTGCCAGCAGTGAAGGGGCTAGCTCCTACGAGCAGTACTTC.

The chain combines TRBV18 with TRBJ2-5, with 13 bases identical to TRBD2. Germline V gene lookup returns CDR1 KGHSH and CDR2 LQKENI. The CDR3 consists of 17 residues. The V segment lost 3 bases and the J segment 2 bases; nucleotides outside the gene matches: 6. The chain's CDR3 is CASSPGLAGVGQETQYF. CDR3 nucleotides: TGTGCCAGCTCACCCGGACTAGCGGGAGTCGGTCAAGAGACCCAGTACTTC.

This clone was counted a few times. CDR3 sequence reads: CASTSRGYGSPLHF. Here the CDR3 DNA reads TGTGCCAGTACCTCAAGGGGCTACGGTTCACCCCTCCACTTT. V and J are TRBV27 and TRBJ1-6; a weak D match, TRBD1 (5 bases). V shed 9 bases and J shed 9 bases, with 18 bases lying between them. Germline V CDR1 and CDR2: MNHEY, SMNVEV (reference sequence). This CDR3 is built from 14 residues.

CDR3 amino acids: CASSFRTGGGYTF. In DNA form, the CDR3 reads TGTGCCAGTAGTTTCAGGACAGGTGGTGGCTACACCTTC. The rearrangement links TRBV19 to TRBJ1-2, with 7 bases fitting TRBD1. The CDR3 has 13 residues. CDR1 is LNHDA, CDR2 SQIVND, per germline (reference sequence). The junction had 7 bases not matched to a gene; V was cut back by 5 bases and J by 7 bases. Supplemented by reference TRBV19 and TRBJ1-2, the full variable domain reads DGGITQSPKYLFRKEGQNVTLSCEQNLNHDAMYWYRQDPGQGLRLIYYSQIVNDFQKGDIAEGYSVSREKKESFPLTVTSAQKNPTAFYLCASSFRTGGGYTFGSGTRLTVV.

This clone was counted once. This chain links TRBV19 with TRBJ2-7, with D maybe TRBD1 (6 bases). The germline V and J ends were trimmed by 3 bases and 2 bases, with 11 bases remaining between them. Per germline, CDR1 LNHDA and CDR2 SQIVND (reference sequence). CDR3 length: 14 residues. The CDR3 DNA follows: TGTGCCAGTAGTATCGAGGCAGGGGCCTACGAGCAGTACTTC. Translating gives CASSIEAGAYEQYF.

A single count supports this clone. V gene TRBV7-9 combines with J gene TRBJ2-1; 15 positions match TRBD2. Germline CDR1 and CDR2: SEHNR and FQNEAQ (reference sequence). This CDR3 is built from 17 residues. J lost 9 bases, V lost 1 base, and 7 bases had no gene match. DNA of the CDR3: TGTGCCAGCAGCTTAGGGCGGACTAGCGGGAGGGAAAGTGAGCAGTTCTTC. Protein product: CASSLGRTSGRESEQFF.

The chain joins TRBV9 to TRBJ2-5; 8 positions match TRBD1. CDR3 length: 13 residues. Germline values: CDR1 SGDLS, CDR2 YYNGEE. V lost 1 base, J lost 5 bases, and 1 base stayed unmatched. CDR3 DNA sequence: TGTGCCAGCAGCGTAACAGGGGGGGAGACCCAGTACTTC. As protein: CASSVTGGETQYF.

V and J are TRBV28 and TRBJ1-4; D possibly corresponds to TRBD1 (6 bases). The germline V and J ends were trimmed by 0 bases and 6 bases, with 8 bases remaining between them. Germline V gene sequence: CDR1 MDHEN, CDR2 SYDVKM. The CDR3 runs 14 residues. In nucleotides, the CDR3 is TGTGCCAGCAGTTTATGGGACAGTTATGAAAAACTGTTTTTT. Encoded protein: CASSLWDSYEKLFF. The full variable domain, with the rest looked up from reference TRBV28 and TRBJ1-4, is DVKVTQSSRYLVKRTGEKVFLECVQDMDHENMFWYRQDPGLGLRLIYFSYDVKMKEKGDIPEGYSVSREKKERFSLILESASTNQTSMYLCASSLWDSYEKLFFGSGTQLSVL.